The 3 T cell receptor beta chains below were found in one sample sequenced in a study of OX40 agonist ivuxolimab in advanced cancers. Repertoires were generated with immunoSEQ multiplex PCR, while TCRdb's copy carries only in-frame clones and drops some. This table holds roughly 29,000 clones, 85% to 95% found once. The sequencing used CD4+ or CD8+ T cells sorted from blood, collected in a trial of the OX40 agonist ivuxolimab. The receptors come from an adult with an advanced solid tumor such as melanoma, head and neck, liver or kidney cancer.

V and J are TRBV19 and TRBJ1-2, with D perhaps TRBD1 (6 bases). In germline, CDR1 is LNHDA, CDR2 SQIVND (reference sequence). V lost 3 bases, J lost 5 bases, and 13 bases lay in between. The CDR3 is 14 residues long. The DNA of the CDR3 is TGTGCCAGTAGTATTACCGGGGGCGGGTATGGCTACACCTTC. It specifies CASSITGGGYGYTF.

The chain combines TRBV9 with TRBJ2-3; tentative D call: TRBD2 (5 bases). Per germline, CDR1 SGDLS and CDR2 YYNGEE. This CDR3 comprises 16 residues. Trimming left V 0 bases short and J 2 bases short, with 13 bases between. CDR3 region: CASSVVGSDVTDTQYF. The CDR3 nucleotides read TGTGCCAGCAGCGTAGTAGGGAGCGACGTCACAGATACGCAGTATTTT.

V usage is TRBV5-4 and J usage is TRBJ2-7; TRBD2 matches at 7 bases. The ends lost 0 bases at V and 3 bases at J; junction bases unmatched: 12. CDR3 size: 17 residues. Looked up from germline, CDR1 is SGHNT and CDR2 is YYREEE (reference sequence). CDR3 residues: CASSLAGGAGEDYEQYF. In DNA form, the CDR3 reads TGTGCCAGCAGCTTGGCCGGTGGGGCGGGAGAGGACTACGAGCAGTACTTC.